A single sample gave rise to the 16 T cell receptor beta chains below, sequenced in a study of Graves' ophthalmopathy and Graves' hyperthyroidism (dated by TCRdb to between 2018 and 2020). The instrument was an Illumina HiSeq 2000. For repertoire sequencing, TCR beta CDR3 regions were amplified from RNA transcripts. HTBI primers and the Qiagen OneStep RT-PCR kit were used in a first-round RT-PCR, which was followed by a second-round multiplex PCR, size selection and purification. Using fastp trimming at Q25 and MiXCR clonotype assembly, TCRdb reanalyzed the public sequencing data and kept in-frame beta chains. All rows with the same CDR3 protein become a single entry with the most common DNA and genes. The sample yields about 57,000 distinct CDR3 sequences; approximately 45% were counted once. The biggest ten clones account for roughly 4.3% of the sample. Sequenced input: peripheral blood. Receptor source: an adult woman with Graves' ophthalmopathy.

J is TRBJ2-7 and V is TRBV7-2, with D possibly matching TRBD1 (6 bases). This CDR3 is built from 13 residues. Germline V CDR1 and CDR2: SGHTA, FQGNSA. Trimming took off 5 bases at V and 1 base at J, with 9 bases between the two ends. CDR3 bases: TGTGCCAGCAGCGAGGGACATTCCTACGAGCAGTACTTC. Translation gives CASSEGHSYEQYF.

In its sample, this clonotype was seen once. V is TRBV7-2 and J is TRBJ2-7; the D call may be TRBD1 or TRBD2 (6 bases each). Germline V gene data show CDR1 as SGHTA and CDR2 as FQGNSA. CDR3 length: 18 amino acids. V was trimmed by 0 bases and J by 3 bases, leaving 21 bases between them. CDR3 in amino acids: CASSLAGGGTFRGYEQYF. The CDR3 region has the DNA TGTGCCAGCAGCTTAGCGGGAGGTGGGACATTCAGAGGCTACGAGCAGTACTTC.

At least ten counts were recorded for this clonotype. J is TRBJ2-7 and V is TRBV6-6; tentative D call: TRBD1 (6 bases). The CDR3 extends over 14 amino acids. Trimming removed 5 bases from V and 3 bases from J, with 14 bases in between. CDR1 MNHNY and CDR2 SVGAGI come from the germline V gene (reference sequence). The CDR3 DNA sequence: TGTGCCAGCAGTCTACAGGGTAGCCGCTACGAGCAGTACTTC. This codes for CASSLQGSRYEQYF.

The rearrangement joins TRBV25-1 to TRBJ2-1, with 9 bases identical to TRBD2. Germline CDR1 reads MGHDK; CDR2 reads SYGVNS. The ends lost 9 bases at V and 5 bases at J; junction bases unmatched: 5. The CDR3 length is 13 residues. CDR3 coding DNA: TGTGCCAGTGCTAGACTAGCGGACAATGAGCAGTTCTTC. Its translation: CASARLADNEQFF.

The CDR3 DNA reads as TGCAGTGCCAGCAGTTTTGGCAGGGCACAGCCCCAGCATTTT. As protein: CSASSFGRAQPQHF. The chain is built from TRBV20-1 and TRBJ1-5; tentatively, D is TRBD1 (5 bases). Germline loops: CDR1 DFQATT, CDR2 SNEGSKA (reference sequence). The CDR3 covers 14 residues. The V end was cut by 6 bases, the J end by 7 bases, with 19 bases between.

This clonotype was observed many times. Being one base from a much bigger clone, this may be a read error. The V and J genes are TRBV20-1 and TRBJ2-3, with TRBD2 matching 13 bases. CDR1 is DFQATT and CDR2 is SNEGSKA in the germline V gene (reference sequence). CDR3 length equals 15 residues. The CDR3 DNA follows: TGCGGTGCTAGATCCGGGACTAGCGGGACAAATACGCAGTATTTT. Its translation: CGARSGTSGTNTQYF.

Turning to this clonotype: The conserved closing phenylalanine or tryptophan is absent in this CDR3, likely reflecting a read error. This chain links TRBV18 with TRBJ2-6; perhaps TRBD1 as D (6 bases). V lost 6 bases and J lost 3, with 15 bases in between. CDR3 length equals 16 residues. Germline-derived CDR1 and CDR2 are KGHSH and LQKENI. DNA for the CDR3: TGTGCCAGCTCGCAAAATTCAGGGGTTGGGGCCAACGTCCTGACTGTC. The encoded protein is CASSQNSGVGANVLTV.

The chain couples TRBV15 to TRBJ2-3; the match to TRBD1 covers 9 bases. The CDR3 runs to 17 residues. V trimming: 3 bases; J trimming: 4 bases; junction bases outside the gene matches: 11. Per the germline V gene, CDR1 is LNHNV and CDR2 is YYDKDF (reference sequence). For the CDR3, the DNA is TGTGCCACCAGCAGCGCAACCCCGGGACAGGGCCCAGATACGCAGTATTTT. Translated, it gives CATSSATPGQGPDTQYF.

This clonotype was observed many times. Relative to the germline gene, one junction end is altered; a read error may explain this. The chain uses TRBV7-7 and TRBJ2-5; D is unclear. Per the germline V gene, CDR1 is SSHAT and CDR2 is FNYEAQ (reference sequence). The CDR3 length is 12 residues. The CDR3 protein is CASSPDKETQYF. Written as DNA, the CDR3 is TGTGCTAGCAGCCCCGACAAAGAGACCCAGTACTTC.

The chain links TRBV19 to TRBJ1-2; no reliable D call. Trimming pared 2 bases from V and 3 bases from J, leaving 10 bases between. Germline V gene sequence: CDR1 LNHDA, CDR2 SQIVND (reference sequence). CDR3 length equals 14 residues. CDR3 nucleotide sequence: TGTGCCAGTAGTATAAAGGGAGCAGACTATGGCTACACCTTC. As protein: CASSIKGADYGYTF. The entire variable domain, with the rest obtained from reference TRBV19 and TRBJ1-2, is as follows: DGGITQSPKYLFRKEGQNVTLSCEQNLNHDAMYWYRQDPGQGLRLIYYSQIVNDFQKGDIAEGYSVSREKKESFPLTVTSAQKNPTAFYLCASSIKGADYGYTFGSGTRLTVV.

This clonotype has only a few counts. The chain links TRBV20-1 to TRBJ2-3; D is perhaps TRBD1 or TRBD2 (5 bases each). The V gene lost 5 bases and the J gene lost 11 bases, with 23 bases spanning the gap. CDR3 size: 14 residues. CDR1 DFQATT and CDR2 SNEGSKA come from the germline V gene (reference sequence). The CDR3 DNA is TGCAGTGCTGGGGCAGCGGAGCCCTACAATGAGCAGTATTTT. This gives the protein CSAGAAEPYNEQYF.

Comment on this clonotype: Sequence at one end of the junction differs from germline and may be a read error. V usage is TRBV7-2 and J usage is TRBJ2-7; 7 positions match TRBD1. CDR3 size: 14 residues. CDR1 and CDR2 from the germline V gene are SGHTA and FQGNSA. CDR3 residues: CASSRGDSYYERYF. The CDR3 region has the DNA TGTGCCAGCAGCCGAGGGGACAGCTACTACGAGCGGTACTTC.

This clonotype was found many times. The rearrangement uses TRBV7-2 and TRBJ2-2; 11 nucleotides agree with TRBD2. CDR1 and CDR2 from the germline V gene are SGHTA and FQGNSA. The CDR3 contains 22 residues. V lost 1 base to trimming and J lost 8 bases; unmatched junction nucleotides: 24. The CDR3 region has the DNA TGTGCCAGCAGCTTAGACCGGCCCCTTAGCGGGAGGGCAGGGGGTTCTGCTGGGGAGCTGTTTTTT. This codes for CASSLDRPLSGRAGGSAGELFF.

This clonotype showed up many times. This chain links TRBV5-8 with TRBJ1-1; the D gene is possibly TRBD1 (6 bases). The V end lost 0 bases, the J end lost 6 bases, and 15 bases lay between the germline ends. The CDR3 sequence is 15 residues long. The germline V gene encodes CDR1 SGHTS and CDR2 YDEGEE. In DNA form, the CDR3 reads TGTGCCAGCAGCTTGGAGGGGGGCGGGACGGCTGAAGCTTTCTTT. Its protein product is CASSLEGGGTAEAFF.

The chain joins TRBV6-1 to TRBJ1-5; maybe TRBD1 (5 bases). This CDR3 has 12 residues. Between the trimmed V and J ends, which lost 4 bases and 10 bases, there was a span of 11 bases. The germline gives CDR1 MNHNS, CDR2 SASEGT. CDR3 amino acids: CASSAEGEPQHF. Written as DNA, the CDR3 is TGTGCCAGCAGTGCCGAAGGGGAACCCCAGCATTTT.

This clonotype showed up many times. This chain uses TRBV9 with TRBJ2-3; D ambiguous. In germline, CDR1 is SGDLS, CDR2 YYNGEE. The CDR3 consists of 15 residues. With 4 bases removed from V and 6 bases from J, the gap between germline ends came to 18 bases. The CDR3 nucleotides are TGTGCCAGCAGCCCCAGGACGCCGGGTGGGGATACGCAGTATTTT. It encodes CASSPRTPGGDTQYF.